The 28 T cell receptor beta chains listed next were all sequenced from one sample in a study of blood T cell repertoires in COVID-19. Some clones are missing from TCRdb's copy, which holds only in-frame ones; the method was immunoSEQ multiplex PCR. The sample includes approximately 170,000 clones, around four fifths of them seen just once. Sequences were obtained from PBMCs or T cells enriched from blood (not recorded which). The receptors derive from a woman aged 45 to 65 who had recovered from COVID-19.

The gene calls are TRBV5-4 and TRBJ1-2; no firm D call. Per germline, CDR1 SGHNT and CDR2 YYREEE (reference sequence). The CDR3 runs 14 residues. V was trimmed by 1 base and J by 4 bases, leaving 11 bases between them. CDR3 sequence: CASSLKAGTYGYTF. The CDR3 DNA reads TGTGCCAGCAGCTTGAAGGCGGGCACCTATGGCTACACCTTC.

The V and J genes are TRBV6-5 and TRBJ1-2; D perhaps matches TRBD1 (6 bases). Germline lookup yields CDR1 MNHEY and CDR2 SVGAGI. V was clipped by 4 bases and J by 5 bases, with 14 bases between them. The CDR3 is made up of 14 amino acids. As DNA, the CDR3 is TGTGCCAGCAGTTCCCTACAACAGGGATATGGCTACACCTTC. Translation gives CASSSLQQGYGYTF.

The table lists this clone with a few counts. V and J are TRBV28 and TRBJ1-4, with a weak D call TRBD1 (5 bases). The CDR3 has 16 amino acids. Germline V gene sequence: CDR1 MDHEN, CDR2 SYDVKM. The ends were cut back, 5 bases at V and 10 bases at J, with 23 bases in the middle. CDR3 nucleotides: TGTGCCAGCAGTCCCCCCCCTAGGGGTGGCCGAGGAAAACTGTTTTTT. Translating gives CASSPPPRGGRGKLFF.

The chain employs TRBV18 and TRBJ2-1; 7 positions match TRBD2. Germline-derived CDR1 and CDR2 are KGHSH and LQKENI. V shed 4 bases, J shed 4 bases, and the junction held 1 base outside the gene matches. This CDR3 contains 13 residues. The CDR3 DNA reads TGTGCCAGCTCACTGGGACTATACAATGAGCAGTTCTTC. Its protein is CASSLGLYNEQFF.

The chain carries TRBV10-3 and TRBJ1-6; no clear D. From germline, CDR1 is ENHRY and CDR2 SYGVKD. Between the trimmed V and J ends, which lost 11 bases and 9 bases, there was a span of 17 bases. The CDR3 loop spans 13 amino acids. In DNA, the CDR3 is TGTGCCGCCGCCGGGGAGCTCAGTTCACCCCTCCACTTT. The encoded protein is CAAAGELSSPLHF.

This sequence joins TRBV25-1 and TRBJ1-1; D gene unclear. V dropped 6 bases and J dropped 3 bases, with 8 bases sitting between them. CDR1 MGHDK and CDR2 SYGVNS come from the germline V gene. The CDR3 totals 12 residues. The CDR3: CASRYSDTEAFF. CDR3 nucleotides: TGTGCCAGCAGGTACAGTGACACTGAAGCTTTCTTT.

The gene calls are TRBV27 and TRBJ2-1; tentative D call: TRBD1 (6 bases). The V gene's germline CDR1 is MNHEY and CDR2 SMNVEV (reference sequence). This CDR3 contains 17 residues. Trimming removed 6 bases at V and 5 bases at J, with 23 bases between. DNA for the CDR3: TGTGCCAGCAGGACCACAGGGTTGCGGTGGGAAGACAATGAGCAGTTCTTC. It translates to CASRTTGLRWEDNEQFF.

The chain employs TRBV19 and TRBJ1-1; 9 nucleotides line up with TRBD1. CDR3 length equals 17 residues. With 3 bases clipped from V and 2 bases from J, the junction kept 10 bases outside the gene matches. CDR1 is LNHDA, CDR2 SQIVND, per germline (reference sequence). The CDR3 DNA reads as TGTGCCAGTAGTATCACTTTTGGGACAGGGTCAAACACTGAAGCTTTCTTT. Translation gives CASSITFGTGSNTEAFF.

The rearrangement joins TRBV9 to TRBJ1-6; 7 nucleotides agree with TRBD1. Germline V gene data show CDR1 as SGDLS and CDR2 as YYNGEE. This CDR3 contains 14 residues. The ends lost 0 bases at V and 9 bases at J; junction bases unmatched: 3. The CDR3 bases are TGTGCCAGCAGCGTAGAAGACAGGGCTTCACCCCTCCACTTT. It yields the protein CASSVEDRASPLHF.

This sequence joins TRBV3-1 (or the pseudogene TRBV3-2) and TRBJ1-1; D is uncertain. Trimming removed 3 bases from V and 3 bases from J, with 8 bases in between. The CDR3 is 13 amino acids. Germline-derived CDR1 and CDR2 are LGHDT and YNNKEL (reference sequence). The CDR3 sequence is CASSQFQDTEAFF. CDR3 DNA: TGTGCCAGCAGCCAGTTTCAGGACACTGAAGCTTTCTTT.

The chain is built from TRBV28 and TRBJ1-5, with D maybe TRBD1 (5 bases). Germline lookup yields CDR1 MDHEN and CDR2 SYDVKM. CDR3 length: 15 amino acids. Trimming took off 5 bases at V and 4 bases at J, with 15 bases between the two ends. The CDR3 nucleotides read TGTGCCAGCAGTCGAGCGGGGGGAGAGAATCAGCCCCAGCATTTT. It encodes CASSRAGGENQPQHF.

This rearrangement joins TRBV7-6 to TRBJ2-1; the match to TRBD2 covers 9 bases. V lost 2 bases to trimming and J lost 7 bases; unmatched junction nucleotides: 15. The CDR3 extends over 18 amino acids. Looked up from germline, CDR1 is SGHVS and CDR2 is FNYEAQ. This CDR3 reads CASSLNPRGGRAENEQFF. For the CDR3, the DNA is TGTGCCAGCAGCTTAAACCCCCGGGGCGGGAGGGCCGAGAATGAGCAGTTCTTC.

The chain uses TRBV28 and TRBJ2-1; 7 bases are a match to TRBD2. The germline V gene has CDR1 MDHEN and CDR2 SYDVKM. With 6 bases clipped from V and 6 bases from J, the junction kept 8 bases outside the gene matches. The CDR3 covers 14 residues. In DNA, the CDR3 is TGTGCCAGCAGCCGGGGAGGGGACCTCAATGAGCAGTTCTTC. It is translated as CASSRGGDLNEQFF. The whole variable domain, filled in from reference TRBV28 and TRBJ2-1, reads DVKVTQSSRYLVKRTGEKVFLECVQDMDHENMFWYRQDPGLGLRLIYFSYDVKMKEKGDIPEGYSVSREKKERFSLILESASTNQTSMYLCASSRGGDLNEQFFGPGTRLTVL.

The J gene is TRBJ2-3, the V gene TRBV7-6, with D hard to call. Germline loops: CDR1 SGHVS, CDR2 FNYEAQ. The CDR3 is 15 residues long. V was pared by 1 base and J by 0 bases, with 8 bases between. DNA for the CDR3: TGTGCCAGCAGCTTAGATTCACAGAGCACAGATACGCAGTATTTT. Translated: CASSLDSQSTDTQYF. Looking up the rest from reference TRBV7-6 and TRBJ2-3 gives the full variable domain: GAGVSQSPRYKVTKRGQDVALRCDPISGHVSLYWYRQALGQGPEFLTYFNYEAQQDKSGLPNDRFSAERPEGSISTLTIQRTEQRDSAMYRCASSLDSQSTDTQYFGPGTRLTVL.

V and J are TRBV2 and TRBJ2-3, with 15 bases aligning to TRBD2. The length of the CDR3 is 14 residues. Germline V CDR1 and CDR2: SNHLY, FYNNEI. Trimming at V came to 7 bases and at J to 8 bases, leaving 4 bases not matched to a gene. CDR3 DNA: TGTGCCAGCACCTTGGGACTAGCGGGGGGTACGCAGTATTTT. Encoded protein: CASTLGLAGGTQYF.

V and J are TRBV7-2 and TRBJ1-1; D is perhaps TRBD1 (6 bases). The CDR3 has 17 amino acids. The germline V gene encodes CDR1 SGHTA and CDR2 FQGNSA. V lost 5 bases to trimming and J lost 1 base, with 20 bases between them. This CDR3 reads CASSESHTGHRNTEAFF. For the CDR3, the DNA is TGTGCCAGCAGCGAAAGCCATACGGGACACCGGAACACTGAAGCTTTCTTT.

Here the CDR3 DNA reads TGTGCCAGCACCACAGGGGCGTTGAACACTGAAGCTTTCTTT. This encodes CASTTGALNTEAFF. J is TRBJ1-1 and V is TRBV3-1 (or the pseudogene TRBV3-2); 7 bases are shared with TRBD1. The germline V gene has CDR1 LGHDT and CDR2 YNNKEL (reference sequence). This CDR3 is 14 amino acids long. With 7 bases clipped from V and 0 bases from J, the junction kept 5 bases outside the gene matches.

This chain links TRBV6-2 or TRBV6-3 with TRBJ2-7, with 13 positions matching TRBD2. The CDR3 extends over 17 amino acids. The V segment lost 6 bases and the J segment 5 bases; nucleotides outside the gene matches: 13. From germline, CDR1 is MNHEY and CDR2 SVGEGT. CDR3 region: CASRYRLAGGLRNEQYF. The CDR3, as DNA: TGTGCCAGCAGGTACCGACTAGCGGGAGGTCTTCGGAACGAGCAGTACTTC.

This clone was seen a handful of times. The chain couples TRBV7-2 to TRBJ2-3; TRBD1 might be the D (6 bases). This CDR3 has 15 amino acids. Looked up from germline, CDR1 is SGHTA and CDR2 is FQGNSA. The V gene lost 7 bases and the J gene lost 2 bases, with 16 bases spanning the gap. CDR3 coding DNA: TGTGCCAGCACCCAGGCGCAGGGGACCACAGATACGCAGTATTTT. Residues: CASTQAQGTTDTQYF.

The chain uses TRBV4-2 and TRBJ2-2; no definite D call. Between the trimmed V and J ends, which lost 0 bases and 1 base, there was a span of 9 bases. Per germline, CDR1 LGHNA and CDR2 YNFKEQ. The CDR3 runs 16 residues. CDR3 protein: CASSQDFSGNTGELFF. The DNA for the CDR3 is TGTGCCAGCAGCCAAGATTTTTCCGGGAACACCGGGGAGCTGTTTTTT.

This chain links TRBV28 with TRBJ2-2, with D maybe TRBD1 (7 bases). Germline CDR1 and CDR2: MDHEN and SYDVKM. V was clipped by 6 bases and J by 3 bases, with 11 bases between them. This CDR3 spans 14 amino acids. This CDR3 reads CASRPGGYTGELFF. The CDR3 DNA reads TGTGCCAGCAGACCAGGGGGGTACACCGGGGAGCTGTTTTTT. Filled out from reference TRBV28 and TRBJ2-2, the complete variable domain reads DVKVTQSSRYLVKRTGEKVFLECVQDMDHENMFWYRQDPGLGLRLIYFSYDVKMKEKGDIPEGYSVSREKKERFSLILESASTNQTSMYLCASRPGGYTGELFFGEGSRLTVL.

In its sample, this clone was seen a few times. The rearrangement joins TRBV29-1 to TRBJ1-6; no reliable D call. The germline gives CDR1 SQVTM, CDR2 ANQGSEA. The CDR3 runs to 13 residues. V lost 6 bases to trimming and J lost 3 bases, with 9 bases between them. This chain's CDR3 is CSVARDYNSPLHF. CDR3 in DNA: TGCAGCGTAGCCCGGGACTATAATTCACCCCTCCACTTT.

This clone was observed a single time. The chain links TRBV11-3 to TRBJ2-1, with 7 bases matching TRBD2. Looked up from germline, CDR1 is SGHNT and CDR2 is YENEEA. The length of the CDR3 is 15 residues. V shed 4 bases and J 4 bases; nucleotides not matched to a gene: 7. The CDR3 loop reads CASSYEGLPYNEQFF. CDR3 in DNA: TGTGCCAGCAGCTACGAGGGACTACCTTACAATGAGCAGTTCTTC.

The chain is built from TRBV2 and TRBJ1-3; no clear D. Germline CDR1 reads SNHLY; CDR2 reads FYNNEI. Trimming took 4 bases from V and 0 from J, leaving 7 bases between them. CDR3 size: 14 residues. CDR3 sequence reads: CASSGAASGNTIYF. CDR3 DNA sequence: TGTGCCAGCAGTGGGGCAGCCTCTGGAAACACCATATATTTT. The full variable domain, with the rest looked up from reference TRBV2 and TRBJ1-3, is EPEVTQTPSHQVTQMGQEVILRCVPISNHLYFYWYRQILGQKVEFLVSFYNNEISEKSEIFDDQFSVERPDGSNFTLKIRSTKLEDSAMYFCASSGAASGNTIYFGEGSWLTVV.

The V gene is TRBV19, the J gene TRBJ2-6; D perhaps matches TRBD1 (6 bases). CDR1 and CDR2 (germline): LNHDA, SQIVND (reference sequence). The CDR3 totals 16 residues. V lost 2 bases, J lost 4 bases, and 12 bases lay in between. CDR3 bases: TGTGCCAGTAGTATACATACAGGGTCCGGGGCCAACGTCCTGACTTTC. Translating gives CASSIHTGSGANVLTF.

The rearrangement joins TRBV7-3 to TRBJ2-3, with TRBD2 identical over 10 bases. Germline V CDR1 and CDR2: SGHTA, FQGTGA. With 6 bases clipped from V and 0 bases from J, the junction kept 12 bases outside the gene matches. The CDR3 is 18 amino acids. CDR3 coding DNA: TGTGCCAGCAGAATAAGGCTAGCGGGGGTACTTAGCACAGATACGCAGTATTTT. Encoded protein: CASRIRLAGVLSTDTQYF.

The chain carries TRBV5-1 and TRBJ2-3, with 9 bases fitting TRBD2. The CDR3 covers 16 residues. The V segment lost 1 base and the J segment 4 bases; nucleotides outside the gene matches: 7. Germline-derived CDR1 and CDR2 are SGHRS and YFSETQ. CDR3 bases: TGCGCCAGCAGCTTGCGTGCGGGAGGGGGCGCAGATACGCAGTATTTT. Its translation is CASSLRAGGGADTQYF.

This clone came up a few times. V usage is TRBV18 and J usage is TRBJ1-1; 9 bases match TRBD1. Germline V gene data show CDR1 as KGHSH and CDR2 as LQKENI. The V segment lost 2 bases and the J segment 11 bases; nucleotides outside the gene matches: 9. The CDR3 is 14 residues long. This chain's CDR3 is CASSPSGQGLWAFF. The CDR3 nucleotides read TGTGCCAGCTCACCATCGGGACAGGGTCTCTGGGCTTTCTTT. Full variable domain (remainder filled in from reference TRBV18 and TRBJ1-1): NAGVMQNPRHLVRRRGQEARLRCSPMKGHSHVYWYRQLPEEGLKFMVYLQKENIIDESGMPKERFSAEFPKEGPSILRIQQVVRGDSAAYFCASSPSGQGLWAFFGQGTRLTVV.